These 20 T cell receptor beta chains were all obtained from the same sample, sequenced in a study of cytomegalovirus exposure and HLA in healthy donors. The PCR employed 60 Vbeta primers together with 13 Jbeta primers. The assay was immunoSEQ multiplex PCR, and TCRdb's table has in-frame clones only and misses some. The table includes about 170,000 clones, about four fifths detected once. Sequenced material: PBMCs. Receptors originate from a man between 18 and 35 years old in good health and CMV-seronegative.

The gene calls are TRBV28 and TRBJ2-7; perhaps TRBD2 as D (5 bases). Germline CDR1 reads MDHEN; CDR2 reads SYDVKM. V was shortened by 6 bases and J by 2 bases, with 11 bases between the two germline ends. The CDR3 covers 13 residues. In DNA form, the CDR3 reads TGTGCCAGCAGGCTCGGACTGGCCTACGAGCAGTACTTC. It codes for CASRLGLAYEQYF.

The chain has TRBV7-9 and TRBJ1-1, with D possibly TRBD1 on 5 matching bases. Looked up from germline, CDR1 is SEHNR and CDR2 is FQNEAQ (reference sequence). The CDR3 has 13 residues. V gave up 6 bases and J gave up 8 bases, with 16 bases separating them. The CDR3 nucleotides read TGTGCCAGCAGAGACGCGCGGGGCAGCGAAGCTTTCTTT. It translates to CASRDARGSEAFF.

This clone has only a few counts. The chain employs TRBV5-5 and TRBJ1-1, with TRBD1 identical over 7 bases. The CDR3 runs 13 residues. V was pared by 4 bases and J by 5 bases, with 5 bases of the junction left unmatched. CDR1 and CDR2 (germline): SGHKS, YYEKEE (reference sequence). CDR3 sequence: CASSGGGWTEAFF. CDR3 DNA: TGTGCCAGCAGCGGAGGGGGCTGGACTGAAGCTTTCTTT.

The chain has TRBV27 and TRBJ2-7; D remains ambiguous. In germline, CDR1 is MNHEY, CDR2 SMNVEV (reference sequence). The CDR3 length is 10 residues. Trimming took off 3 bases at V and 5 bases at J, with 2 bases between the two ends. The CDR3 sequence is CASSFNEQYF. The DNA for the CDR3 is TGTGCCAGCAGTTTCAACGAGCAGTACTTC.

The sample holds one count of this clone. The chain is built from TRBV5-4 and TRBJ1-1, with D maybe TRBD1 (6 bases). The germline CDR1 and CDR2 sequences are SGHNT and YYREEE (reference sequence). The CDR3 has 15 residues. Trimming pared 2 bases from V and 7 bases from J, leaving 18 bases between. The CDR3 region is CASSLFRDKTGEAFF. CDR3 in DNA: TGTGCCAGCAGCTTATTCCGGGACAAGACAGGTGAAGCTTTCTTT.

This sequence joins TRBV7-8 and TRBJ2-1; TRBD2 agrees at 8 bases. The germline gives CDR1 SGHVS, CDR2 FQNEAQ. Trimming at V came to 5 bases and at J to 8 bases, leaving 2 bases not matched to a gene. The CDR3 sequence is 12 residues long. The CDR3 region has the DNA TGTGCCAGCAGCCAGGGACTAGATGAGCAGTTCTTC. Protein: CASSQGLDEQFF.

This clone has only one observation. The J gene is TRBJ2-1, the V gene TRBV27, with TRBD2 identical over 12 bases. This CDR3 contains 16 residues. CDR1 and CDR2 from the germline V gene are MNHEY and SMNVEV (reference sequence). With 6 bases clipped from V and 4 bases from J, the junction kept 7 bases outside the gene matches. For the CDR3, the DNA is TGTGCCAGCAGGAGGACTAGCGGGACCCTATACAATGAGCAGTTCTTC. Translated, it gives CASRRTSGTLYNEQFF.

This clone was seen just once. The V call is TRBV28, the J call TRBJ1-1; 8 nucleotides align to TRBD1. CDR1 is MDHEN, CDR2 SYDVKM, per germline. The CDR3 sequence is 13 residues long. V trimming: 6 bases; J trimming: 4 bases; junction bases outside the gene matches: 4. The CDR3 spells CASSRTGGTEAFF. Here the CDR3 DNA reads TGTGCCAGCAGCCGAACAGGGGGCACTGAAGCTTTCTTT.

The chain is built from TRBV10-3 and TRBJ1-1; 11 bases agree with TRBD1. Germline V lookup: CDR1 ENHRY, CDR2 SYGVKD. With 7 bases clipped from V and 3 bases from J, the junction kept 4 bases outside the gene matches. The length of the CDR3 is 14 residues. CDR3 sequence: CAIKPDRGHTEAFF. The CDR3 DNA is TGTGCCATCAAACCGGACAGGGGGCACACTGAAGCTTTCTTT.

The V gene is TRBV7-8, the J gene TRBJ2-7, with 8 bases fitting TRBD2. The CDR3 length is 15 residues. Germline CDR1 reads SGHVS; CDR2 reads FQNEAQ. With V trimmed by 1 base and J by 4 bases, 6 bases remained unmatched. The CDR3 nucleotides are TGTGCCAGCAGCTTAGAGGCTAGCGGGTCGTACGAGCAGTACTTC. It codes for CASSLEASGSYEQYF.

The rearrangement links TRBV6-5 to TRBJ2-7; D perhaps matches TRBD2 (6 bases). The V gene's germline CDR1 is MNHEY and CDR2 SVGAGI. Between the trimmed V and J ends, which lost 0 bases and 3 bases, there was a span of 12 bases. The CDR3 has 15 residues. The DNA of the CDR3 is TGTGCCAGCAGTTACTCGAAGGGACTGAGCTACGAGCAGTACTTC. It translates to CASSYSKGLSYEQYF.

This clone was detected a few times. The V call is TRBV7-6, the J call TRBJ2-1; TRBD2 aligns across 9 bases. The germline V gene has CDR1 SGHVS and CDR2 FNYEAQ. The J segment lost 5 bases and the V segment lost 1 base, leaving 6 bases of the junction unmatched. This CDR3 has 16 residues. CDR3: CASSLVASGVNNEQFF. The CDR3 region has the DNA TGTGCCAGCAGCTTAGTGGCTAGCGGGGTCAACAATGAGCAGTTCTTC.

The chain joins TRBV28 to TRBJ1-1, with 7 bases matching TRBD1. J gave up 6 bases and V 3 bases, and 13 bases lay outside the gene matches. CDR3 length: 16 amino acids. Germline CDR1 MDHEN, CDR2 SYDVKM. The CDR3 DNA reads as TGTGCCAGCAGTTTGTACAGGGGCACTGAAGTCTCTGAAGCTTTCTTT. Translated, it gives CASSLYRGTEVSEAFF.

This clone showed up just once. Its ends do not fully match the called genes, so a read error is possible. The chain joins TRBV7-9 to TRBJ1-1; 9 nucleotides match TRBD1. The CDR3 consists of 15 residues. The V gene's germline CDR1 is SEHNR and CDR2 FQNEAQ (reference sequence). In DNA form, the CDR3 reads TGTTCCAGCAGCCCAGGACAGGGGCCCTACGATCGAGCTTTCTTT. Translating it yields CSSSPGQGPYDRAFF.

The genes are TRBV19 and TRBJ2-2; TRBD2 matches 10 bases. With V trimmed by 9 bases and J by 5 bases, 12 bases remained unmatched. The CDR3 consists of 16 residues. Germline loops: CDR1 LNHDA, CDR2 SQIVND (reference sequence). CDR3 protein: CASTRASGSKTGELFF. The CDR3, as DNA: TGTGCCAGCACGAGGGCTAGCGGGAGTAAGACCGGGGAGCTGTTTTTT. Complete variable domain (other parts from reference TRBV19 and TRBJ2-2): DGGITQSPKYLFRKEGQNVTLSCEQNLNHDAMYWYRQDPGQGLRLIYYSQIVNDFQKGDIAEGYSVSREKKESFPLTVTSAQKNPTAFYLCASTRASGSKTGELFFGEGSRLTVL.

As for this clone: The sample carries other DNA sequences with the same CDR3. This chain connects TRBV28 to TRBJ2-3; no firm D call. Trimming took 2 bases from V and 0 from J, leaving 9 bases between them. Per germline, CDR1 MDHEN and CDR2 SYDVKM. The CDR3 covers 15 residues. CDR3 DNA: TGTGCCAGCAGTTTAACATCAGGAAGCACAGATACGCAGTATTTT. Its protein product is CASSLTSGSTDTQYF.

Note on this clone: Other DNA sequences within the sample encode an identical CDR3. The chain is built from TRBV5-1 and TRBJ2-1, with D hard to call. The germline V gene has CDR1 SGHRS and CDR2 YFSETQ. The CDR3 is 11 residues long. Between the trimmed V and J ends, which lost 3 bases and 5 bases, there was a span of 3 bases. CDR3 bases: TGCGCCAGCAGCTCGGACAATGAGCAGTTCTTC. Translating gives CASSSDNEQFF.

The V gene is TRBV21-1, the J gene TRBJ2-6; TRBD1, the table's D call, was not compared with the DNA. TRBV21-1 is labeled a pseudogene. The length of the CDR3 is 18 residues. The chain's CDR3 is CASSKVGRGYSGANVLTF. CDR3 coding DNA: TGTGCCAGCAGCAAAGTGGGTAGGGGGTACTCTGGGGCCAACGTCCTGACTTTC.

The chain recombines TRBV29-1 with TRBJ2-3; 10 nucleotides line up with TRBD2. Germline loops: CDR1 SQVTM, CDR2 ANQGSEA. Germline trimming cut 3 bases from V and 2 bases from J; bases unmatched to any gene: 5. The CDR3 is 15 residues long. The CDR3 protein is CSVEPTSGYTDTQYF. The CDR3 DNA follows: TGCAGCGTTGAGCCGACTAGCGGGTACACAGATACGCAGTATTTT.

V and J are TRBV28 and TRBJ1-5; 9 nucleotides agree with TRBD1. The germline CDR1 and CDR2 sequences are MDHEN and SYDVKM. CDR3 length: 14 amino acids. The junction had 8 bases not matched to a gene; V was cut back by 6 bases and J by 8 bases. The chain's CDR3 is CASRWTGVGKPQHF. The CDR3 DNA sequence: TGTGCCAGCAGGTGGACAGGGGTCGGTAAGCCCCAGCATTTT.